This T cell receptor beta chain is from a study of cytomegalovirus exposure and HLA in healthy donors. A remark on this clone: Its antigen is unknown.

PCR involved 60 Vbeta and 13 Jbeta primers. TCRdb keeps only in-frame clones here, not all; method: immunoSEQ multiplex PCR. The table lists some 180,000 clones, almost 85% of them singletons, with approximately 2.4% in the top ten. Study-wide results and caveats: In a later analysis, compared with equally common non-associated chains, HLA-associated beta chains were more expanded.

This CDR3 spans 15 amino acids. Germline V CDR1 and CDR2: MDHEN, SYDVKM. With V trimmed by 6 bases and J by 6 bases, 10 bases remained unmatched. Unrecorded immune exposure was likely among donors, who were nominally healthy when sampled. The rearrangement uses TRBV28 and TRBJ1-1, with 10 bases fitting TRBD1. The sample consisted of PBMCs. The sequence was obtained from a woman between 50 and 59 years old in good health and CMV-seronegative. Here the CDR3 DNA reads TGTGCCAGCAGCATACTCCGGGACAGGGGATCTGAAGCTTTCTTT. The encoded protein is CASSILRDRGSEAFF.